The 28 T cell receptor beta chains in this list originate from one sample, sequenced in a study of a mutant IDH1 vaccine in newly diagnosed glioma. Time point described: week 5, during vaccination. Vaccinated patients received 300 ug of mutant IDH1 20-mer peptide per dose, with topical imiquimod. No antigen has been assigned to these receptors. Assay: immunoSEQ multiplex PCR; the TCRdb copy retains only in-frame clones and omits some. Altogether 45,000 to 55,000 clones are present, around 80% being singletons, with the ten largest covering about 1.7%. Specimen: PBMCs, collected from a glioma patient whose treatment included an IDH1 peptide vaccine. These receptors were collected from a woman between 40 and 55 years old with glioma.

The rearrangement joins TRBV11-2 to TRBJ1-2, with D hard to call. The germline gives CDR1 SGHAT, CDR2 FQNNGV. The V end lost 5 bases, the J end lost 8 bases, and 12 bases lay between the germline ends. The length of the CDR3 is 12 residues. The chain's CDR3 is CASSDRMYGYTF. CDR3 DNA sequence: TGTGCCAGCAGCGACCGGATGTACGGCTACACCTTC.

The V and J genes are TRBV5-1 and TRBJ1-1, with 7 positions matching TRBD1. V trimming: 4 bases; J trimming: 6 bases; junction bases outside the gene matches: 6. Germline V gene lookup returns CDR1 SGHRS and CDR2 YFSETQ. The CDR3 loop spans 13 amino acids. This chain's CDR3 is CASSPTGSPEAFF. The CDR3 nucleotides read TGCGCCAGCAGCCCGACAGGGTCCCCTGAAGCTTTCTTT. Based on the CDR3 plus reference TRBV5-1 and TRBJ1-1, the full variable domain is KAGVTQTPRYLIKTRGQQVTLSCSPISGHRSVSWYQQTPGQGLQFLFEYFSETQRNKGNFPGRFSGRQFSNSRSEMNVSTLELGDSALYLCASSPTGSPEAFFGQGTRLTVV.

The genes are TRBV2 and TRBJ1-4; D is perhaps TRBD1 (6 bases). The CDR3 length is 15 residues. The V gene's germline CDR1 is SNHLY and CDR2 FYNNEI. V was clipped by 5 bases and J by 6 bases, with 16 bases between them. CDR3 nucleotides: TGTGCCAGCAGTTATCCAGGGGTTGGGGATGAAAAACTGTTTTTT. Protein: CASSYPGVGDEKLFF. Together with reference TRBV2 and TRBJ1-4, the CDR3 gives the full variable domain: EPEVTQTPSHQVTQMGQEVILRCVPISNHLYFYWYRQILGQKVEFLVSFYNNEISEKSEIFDDQFSVERPDGSNFTLKIRSTKLEDSAMYFCASSYPGVGDEKLFFGSGTQLSVL.

This chain connects TRBV6-4 to TRBJ2-2; 7 bases line up with TRBD2. V lost 5 bases, J lost 1 base, and 7 bases stayed unmatched. Germline loops: CDR1 MRHNA, CDR2 SNTAGT. CDR3 length: 16 residues. CDR3 DNA sequence: TGTGCCAGCAGTCGGGCGGGGGAGATGAACACCGGGGAGCTGTTTTTT. It specifies CASSRAGEMNTGELFF.

This clone was detected only a few times. The chain carries TRBV7-9 and TRBJ2-3; 8 bases agree with TRBD2. The CDR3 loop spans 15 amino acids. CDR1 SEHNR and CDR2 FQNEAQ come from the germline V gene (reference sequence). The ends lost 1 base at V and 7 bases at J; junction bases unmatched: 7. CDR3 DNA: TGTGCCAGCAGCTTAGGGCCTCGGGGGGGAAATACGCAGTATTTT. It codes for CASSLGPRGGNTQYF.

The rearrangement uses TRBV6-5 and TRBJ2-1; TRBD1 matches 8 bases. V lost 6 bases and J lost 1; bases outside the gene matches: 5. Germline CDR1 and CDR2: MNHEY and SVGAGI. The CDR3 totals 15 residues. The CDR3: CASRTTGGSYNEQFF. In DNA, the CDR3 is TGTGCCAGCAGAACCACAGGGGGTTCCTACAATGAGCAGTTCTTC.

This clone was counted only a few times. The chain links TRBV9 to TRBJ2-5; D possibly matches TRBD1 or TRBD2 (5 bases each). Germline V gives CDR1 SGDLS, CDR2 YYNGEE. This CDR3 is built from 14 residues. V shed 2 bases and J shed 1 base, with 9 bases lying between them. CDR3 in amino acids: CASSVGTAQETQYF. The CDR3, as DNA: TGTGCCAGCAGCGTTGGGACGGCCCAAGAGACCCAGTACTTC.

The chain carries TRBV29-1 and TRBJ2-7, with 9 bases fitting TRBD1. Germline loops: CDR1 SQVTM, CDR2 ANQGSEA. This CDR3 is built from 13 residues. The ends lost 7 bases at V and 2 bases at J; junction bases unmatched: 6. The CDR3 sequence is CSAGQGIAYEQYF. The CDR3 region has the DNA TGCAGCGCCGGACAGGGGATAGCCTACGAGCAGTACTTC.

The chain recombines TRBV6-6 with TRBJ1-1; D perhaps matches TRBD1 (6 bases). The germline V and J ends were trimmed by 6 bases and 6 bases, with 14 bases remaining between them. This CDR3 is built from 13 residues. Germline V gene sequence: CDR1 MNHNY, CDR2 SVGAGI (reference sequence). The chain's CDR3 is CASREGTTPEAFF. In DNA form, the CDR3 reads TGTGCCAGCAGGGAGGGGACAACTCCTGAAGCTTTCTTT.

The genes are TRBV10-3 and TRBJ2-1, with D possibly TRBD2 on 6 matching bases. Trimming pared 3 bases from V and 7 bases from J, leaving 19 bases between. The CDR3 length is 16 residues. Germline V lookup: CDR1 ENHRY, CDR2 SYGVKD. The CDR3 protein is CAISDPGAGRGNEQFF. The CDR3 nucleotides read TGTGCCATCAGTGACCCAGGTGCGGGGAGAGGGAATGAGCAGTTCTTC.

V gene TRBV6-1 combines with J gene TRBJ1-2; no firm D call. This CDR3 contains 15 residues. Trimming took off 4 bases at V and 3 bases at J, with 15 bases between the two ends. Germline CDR1 and CDR2: MNHNS and SASEGT. The CDR3 coding sequence is TGTGCCAGCAGTGGGTTTAGGGTTCAAGACTATGGCTACACCTTC. Translated, it gives CASSGFRVQDYGYTF.

V is TRBV6-7 and J is TRBJ1-1; a weak D match, TRBD1 (5 bases). TRBV6-7 is identified as an open reading frame with a role that is uncertain. The CDR3 covers 10 residues. The V end was cut by 11 bases, the J end by 3 bases, with 7 bases between. The CDR3 nucleotides read TGTGCCTTGGGGGACACTGAAGCTTTCTTT. This gives the protein CALGDTEAFF.

V gene TRBV4-3 combines with J gene TRBJ2-3; TRBD1 aligns across 10 bases. Germline V gene sequence: CDR1 LGHNA, CDR2 YSLEER. The V segment lost 4 bases and the J segment 0 bases; nucleotides outside the gene matches: 7. There are 17 residues in the CDR3. The DNA for the CDR3 is TGCGCCAGCAGCCCAAGGGGACAGGGGAGAAGCACAGATACGCAGTATTTT. It translates to CASSPRGQGRSTDTQYF.

This chain uses TRBV4-1 with TRBJ1-2; D gene ambiguous. V was trimmed by 0 bases and J by 2 bases, leaving 10 bases between them. The germline V gene encodes CDR1 MGHRA and CDR2 YSYEKL. The CDR3 contains 15 residues. The DNA of the CDR3 is TGCGCCAGCAGCCAAGAAGAGGGCCTCAACTATGGCTACACCTTC. It translates to CASSQEEGLNYGYTF.

The chain has TRBV11-2 and TRBJ1-1; D is perhaps TRBD1 (6 bases). The CDR3 runs 14 residues. The germline gives CDR1 SGHAT, CDR2 FQNNGV. V shed 2 bases and J shed 1 base, with 8 bases lying between them. The DNA of the CDR3 is TGTGCCAGCAGCTTAACAGGGCCGAACACTGAAGCTTTCTTT. It yields the protein CASSLTGPNTEAFF.

This chain joins TRBV9 and TRBJ2-2, with 8 bases identical to TRBD2. This CDR3 is 15 amino acids long. The J segment lost 5 bases and the V segment lost 0 bases, leaving 3 bases of the junction unmatched. Germline assignment: CDR1 SGDLS and CDR2 YYNGEE. The CDR3 coding sequence is TGTGCCAGCAGCGTAGCTGCGGGGGGAACCGGGGAGCTGTTTTTT. It yields the protein CASSVAAGGTGELFF.

V and J are TRBV10-3 and TRBJ1-2, with D tentatively TRBD1 (6 bases). This CDR3 has 13 residues. From germline, CDR1 is ENHRY and CDR2 SYGVKD. Trimming pared 9 bases from V and 8 bases from J, leaving 19 bases between. The CDR3 coding sequence is TGTGCCATGGGGACACAAAGTGGAGAAGGCTACACCTTC. This translates into CAMGTQSGEGYTF.

The chain joins TRBV10-3 to TRBJ1-1; TRBD1 aligns across 7 bases. J gave up 10 bases and V 10 bases, and 12 bases lay outside the gene matches. This CDR3 region has 12 residues. Germline lookup yields CDR1 ENHRY and CDR2 SYGVKD. The CDR3 reads CATRAGSGGAFF. For the CDR3, the DNA is TGTGCCACCCGGGCAGGCTCAGGGGGAGCTTTCTTT.

The chain has TRBV7-2 and TRBJ2-7, with 9 bases aligning to TRBD1. The CDR3 loop spans 15 amino acids. Germline lookup yields CDR1 SGHTA and CDR2 FQGNSA. V lost 5 bases to trimming and J lost 6 bases; unmatched junction nucleotides: 11. This chain's CDR3 is CASSRTGTGKREQYF. For the CDR3, the DNA is TGTGCCAGCAGCCGAACTGGGACAGGGAAACGCGAGCAGTACTTC.

There are a few counts of this clone. The gene calls are TRBV6-5 and TRBJ1-2; 7 bases agree with TRBD1. The V segment lost 4 bases and the J segment 5 bases; nucleotides outside the gene matches: 10. The CDR3 sequence is 15 residues long. Germline V gene sequence: CDR1 MNHEY, CDR2 SVGAGI. CDR3 in DNA: TGTGCCAGCAGTTCCCTCGACAGGGTGGGGTATGGCTACACCTTC. Translating it yields CASSSLDRVGYGYTF.

This clone was observed a single time. The V gene is TRBV11-1, the J gene TRBJ1-1; D unclear. The CDR3 is 14 amino acids. Trimming removed 1 base at V and 0 bases at J, with 6 bases between. From germline, CDR1 is SGHAT and CDR2 FQDESV (reference sequence). As DNA, the CDR3 is TGTGCCAGCAGCTTAGGCAGACTGAACACTGAAGCTTTCTTT. As protein: CASSLGRLNTEAFF.

The rearrangement links TRBV21-1 to TRBJ1-5. TRBV21-1 is a documented pseudogene. The CDR3 spans 14 residues. This chain's CDR3 is CASSKGDANQPQHF. Written as DNA, the CDR3 is TGTGCCAGCAGCAAAGGGGATGCCAATCAGCCCCAGCATTTT.

The V and J genes are TRBV5-4 and TRBJ2-1; 11 nucleotides match TRBD2. The CDR3 length is 15 residues. Germline trimming cut 2 bases from V and 7 bases from J; bases unmatched to any gene: 5. Germline assignment: CDR1 SGHNT and CDR2 YYREEE (reference sequence). CDR3 sequence (DNA): TGTGCCAGCAGCTTCATTAGCGGGGGGGCGAATGAGCAGTTCTTC. Translation: CASSFISGGANEQFF.

The gene calls are TRBV5-1 and TRBJ1-2; maybe TRBD1 (5 bases). This CDR3 is 15 amino acids long. Germline loops: CDR1 SGHRS, CDR2 YFSETQ. V lost 0 bases to trimming and J lost 8 bases, with 17 bases between them. The CDR3 sequence: CASSLVGGERGGYTF. In DNA, the CDR3 is TGCGCCAGCAGCTTGGTTGGAGGGGAACGTGGCGGCTACACCTTC.

CDR3 DNA: TGTGCCAGTAGTACCCCGATGGGTTCTAACTATGGCTACACCTTC. Its protein is CASSTPMGSNYGYTF. The V gene is TRBV19, the J gene TRBJ1-2, with D unclear. The CDR3 has 15 amino acids. Germline V gene lookup returns CDR1 LNHDA and CDR2 SQIVND (reference sequence). Trimming cost V 4 bases and J 0 bases, with 12 bases left between them.

This clone showed up just once. The CDR3 DNA is TGCGCCAGCAGCCCAGACCGGGACAGTGGGTTCAATGAGCAGTTCTTC. It codes for CASSPDRDSGFNEQFF. The J gene is TRBJ2-1, the V gene TRBV4-1; TRBD1 agrees at 7 bases. Trimming removed 4 bases from V and 6 bases from J; junction bases left unmatched: 12. CDR3 size: 16 residues. Germline CDR1 MGHRA, CDR2 YSYEKL.

DNA for the CDR3: TGCGCCAGCAGCCAGGGGGGGGCTGGGAAGGCCGATACGCAGTATTTT. Protein sequence: CASSQGGAGKADTQYF. V is TRBV4-3 and J is TRBJ2-3; possibly TRBD2 for D (7 bases). The CDR3 spans 16 residues. Deletions cut 3 bases from V and 6 bases from J, with 19 bases between. CDR1 LGHNA and CDR2 YSLEER come from the germline V gene.

The rearrangement uses TRBV5-4 and TRBJ2-7; D may match TRBD1 or TRBD2 (7 bases each). Germline assignment: CDR1 SGHNT and CDR2 YYREEE (reference sequence). The CDR3 runs to 14 residues. Trimming shortened V by 5 bases and J by 5 bases, and 17 bases separated the two germline ends. The CDR3 nucleotides read TGTGCCAGCAGTTCGACAGGGAGGGGAAACGAGCAGTACTTC. Translated: CASSSTGRGNEQYF.